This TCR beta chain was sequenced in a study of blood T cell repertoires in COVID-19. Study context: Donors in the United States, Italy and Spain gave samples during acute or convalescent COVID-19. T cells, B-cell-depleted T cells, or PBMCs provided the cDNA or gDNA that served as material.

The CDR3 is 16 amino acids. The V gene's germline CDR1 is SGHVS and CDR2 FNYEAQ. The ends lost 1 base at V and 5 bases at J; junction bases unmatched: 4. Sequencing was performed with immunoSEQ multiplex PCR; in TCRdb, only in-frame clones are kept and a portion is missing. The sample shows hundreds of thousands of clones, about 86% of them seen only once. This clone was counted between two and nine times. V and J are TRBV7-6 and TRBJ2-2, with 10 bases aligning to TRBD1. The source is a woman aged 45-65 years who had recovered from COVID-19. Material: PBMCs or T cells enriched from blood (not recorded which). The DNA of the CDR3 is TGTGCCAGCAGCTTAGAGACAGGGGGCACGACCGGGGAGCTGTTTTTT. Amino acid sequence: CASSLETGGTTGELFF.